The 19 T cell receptor beta chains presented below share a single source sample, sequenced in a study of T cell responses to AZD1222 COVID-19 vaccine. Generated by immunoSEQ multiplex PCR, the TCRdb table keeps only in-frame clones and is missing some. The sample carries 150,000 to 180,000 clones, around nine tenths recorded once. Sequenced here: peripheral blood, sampled on day 0 of AZD1222 vaccination. These receptors were obtained from an adult in good health.

J is TRBJ2-3 and V is TRBV3-1 (or the pseudogene TRBV3-2), with 12 bases fitting TRBD2. J was trimmed by 2 bases and V by 8 bases; bases with no gene match: 14. CDR3 length: 18 residues. Germline values: CDR1 LGHDT, CDR2 YNNKEL (reference sequence). DNA of the CDR3: TGTGCCAGCGAGAACGCCAGGACTAGCGGGGTAGACACAGATACGCAGTATTTT. This encodes CASENARTSGVDTDTQYF.

This chain joins TRBV5-1 and TRBJ2-1; 8 nucleotides match TRBD1. CDR1 and CDR2 from the germline V gene are SGHRS and YFSETQ. J was trimmed by 0 bases and V by 0 bases; bases with no gene match: 11. The length of the CDR3 is 19 residues. This CDR3 reads CASSLGGLRGLSSYNEQFF. The CDR3 nucleotides are TGCGCCAGCAGCTTGGGTGGACTCAGGGGGCTAAGCTCCTACAATGAGCAGTTCTTC.

As DNA, the CDR3 is TGTGCCAGCAGCTTGACTCCAAGAACAGATACGCAGTATTTT. Its translation is CASSLTPRTDTQYF. The genes are TRBV5-8 and TRBJ2-3; D uncertain. The ends were cut back, 1 base at V and 3 bases at J, with 9 bases in the middle. The CDR3 runs 14 residues. CDR1 and CDR2 (germline): SGHTS, YDEGEE.

V gene TRBV19 combines with J gene TRBJ2-2; no clear D. The germline V and J ends were trimmed by 3 bases and 1 base, with 6 bases remaining between them. CDR3 length: 14 amino acids. Germline V gene sequence: CDR1 LNHDA, CDR2 SQIVND (reference sequence). Here the CDR3 DNA reads TGTGCCAGTAGTATGGACGGGAACACCGGGGAGCTGTTTTTT. This translates into CASSMDGNTGELFF.

This chain joins TRBV4-1 and TRBJ1-2, with TRBD1 matching over 7 bases. This CDR3 is built from 16 residues. Per germline, CDR1 MGHRA and CDR2 YSYEKL. The V gene end was trimmed by 3 bases and the J gene end by 4 bases; junction bases not matched to a gene: 11. CDR3: CASSQGPGQNVYGYTF. CDR3 nucleotide sequence: TGCGCCAGCAGCCAGGGACCGGGACAGAATGTCTATGGCTACACCTTC.

This clone was recorded at least ten times. The rearrangement links TRBV3-1 (or the pseudogene TRBV3-2) to TRBJ1-5; D may be TRBD1 (6 bases). Deletions cut 4 bases from V and 2 bases from J, with 12 bases between. Germline V gene data show CDR1 as LGHDT and CDR2 as YNNKEL (reference sequence). This CDR3 region has 15 residues. CDR3 in DNA: TGTGCCAGCAGCCGTACCGGGGGCGGCAATCAGCCCCAGCATTTT. This sequence encodes CASSRTGGGNQPQHF.

V usage is TRBV6-5 and J usage is TRBJ1-4; D is possibly TRBD1 (5 bases). V was trimmed by 7 bases and J by 8 bases, leaving 20 bases between them. Germline V lookup: CDR1 MNHEY, CDR2 SVGAGI. This CDR3 spans 15 amino acids. CDR3 region: CASNIHGRDLEKLFF. CDR3 coding DNA: TGTGCCAGCAACATTCATGGGAGGGACCTCGAAAAACTGTTTTTT.

This chain uses TRBV13 with TRBJ1-2; D uncertain. The CDR3 extends over 14 amino acids. The germline V gene has CDR1 PRHDT and CDR2 FYEKMQ (reference sequence). V lost 4 bases to trimming and J lost 6 bases, with 15 bases between them. The chain's CDR3 is CASSWPQVSDGYTF. The CDR3 bases are TGTGCCAGCAGCTGGCCCCAAGTCAGCGATGGCTACACCTTC.

The chain couples TRBV27 to TRBJ1-4; 8 bases map to TRBD1. The CDR3 contains 14 residues. Germline trimming cut 5 bases from V and 8 bases from J; bases unmatched to any gene: 7. Germline V gene sequence: CDR1 MNHEY, CDR2 SMNVEV (reference sequence). The CDR3 reads CASSPQGAREKLFF. The DNA for the CDR3 is TGTGCCAGCAGTCCGCAGGGGGCGCGCGAAAAACTGTTTTTT.

V is TRBV11-3 and J is TRBJ2-1; 8 bases map to TRBD2. V lost 7 bases, J lost 10 bases, and 12 bases stayed unmatched. Germline lookup yields CDR1 SGHNT and CDR2 YENEEA. This CDR3 region has 14 residues. CDR3 protein: CASNPGTSWREQFF. The CDR3 nucleotides read TGTGCCAGCAATCCCGGGACTAGTTGGAGGGAGCAGTTCTTC.

This chain uses TRBV15 with TRBJ1-4; 9 bases align to TRBD1. Per the germline V gene, CDR1 is LNHNV and CDR2 is YYDKDF (reference sequence). J gave up 8 bases and V 5 bases, and 9 bases lay outside the gene matches. This CDR3 is 15 amino acids long. This chain's CDR3 is CATSLTGGAREKLFF. In DNA form, the CDR3 reads TGTGCCACCAGCCTTACAGGGGGCGCGAGGGAAAAACTGTTTTTT.

In DNA, the CDR3 is TGCGCCAGCAGCTTGCAGGCTAGCAGTGAGCAGTTCTTC. Residues: CASSLQASSEQFF. The V and J genes are TRBV5-1 and TRBJ2-1, with D maybe TRBD2 (5 bases). Germline V CDR1 and CDR2: SGHRS, YFSETQ. The CDR3 runs 13 residues. V was trimmed by 1 base and J by 9 bases, leaving 11 bases between them.

The V and J genes are TRBV24-1 and TRBJ1-4; no firm D call. With 3 bases removed from V and 8 bases from J, the gap between germline ends came to 12 bases. Germline CDR1 is KGHDR and CDR2 is SFDVKD. There are 14 residues in the CDR3. Here the CDR3 DNA reads TGTGCCACCAGTGATGGGCTGTCGGGGGAAAAACTGTTTTTT. Its translation is CATSDGLSGEKLFF.

In its sample, this clone was seen once. The rearrangement links TRBV14 to TRBJ1-6; D gene ambiguous. The germline V gene has CDR1 SGHDN and CDR2 FVKESK. V shed 6 bases and J shed 1 base, with 4 bases lying between them. The CDR3 consists of 13 residues. The CDR3 DNA reads TGTGCCAGCAGTCGTTCCTATAATTCACCCCTCCACTTT. Translating it yields CASSRSYNSPLHF.

The genes are TRBV5-8 and TRBJ1-3; D ambiguous. Trimming removed 4 bases at V and 2 bases at J, with 10 bases between. The germline gives CDR1 SGHTS, CDR2 YDEGEE. The CDR3 length is 14 residues. CDR3 sequence: CASSLLTTGNTIYF. CDR3 sequence (DNA): TGTGCCAGCAGCCTACTGACTACTGGAAACACCATATATTTT. Together with reference TRBV5-8 and TRBJ1-3, the CDR3 gives the full variable domain: EAGVTQSPTHLIKTRGQQATLRCSPISGHTSVYWYQQALGLGLQFLLWYDEGEERNRGNFPPRFSGRQFPNYSSELNVNALELEDSALYLCASSLLTTGNTIYFGEGSWLTVV.

The J gene is TRBJ2-7, the V gene TRBV10-1; the D gene is possibly TRBD2 (6 bases). The CDR3 contains 13 residues. V lost 7 bases, J lost 7 bases, and 17 bases lay in between. Germline CDR1 and CDR2: WNHNN and SYGVQD (reference sequence). In DNA form, the CDR3 reads TGCGCCAGCACCAGAGACACGGCGGGGGAGCAGTACTTC. Its protein product is CASTRDTAGEQYF.

The chain couples TRBV5-6 to TRBJ1-2, with TRBD1 as a possible D gene (5 bases). V lost 0 bases, J lost 8 bases, and 11 bases lay in between. The germline V gene has CDR1 SGHDT and CDR2 YYEEEE. CDR3 length equals 13 residues. The CDR3 loop reads CASSLVGPGGYTF. In nucleotides, the CDR3 is TGTGCCAGCAGCTTGGTGGGACCCGGGGGCTACACCTTC.

CDR3 coding DNA: TGTGCCAGCACCCCCGGGACACACTATGGCTACACCTTC. Protein product: CASTPGTHYGYTF. The V and J genes are TRBV5-5 and TRBJ1-2; maybe TRBD1 (6 bases). The CDR3 covers 13 residues. CDR1 and CDR2 from the germline V gene are SGHKS and YYEKEE (reference sequence). Deletions cut 6 bases from V and 3 bases from J, with 12 bases between.

The genes are TRBV10-3 and TRBJ2-7, with 13 positions matching TRBD2. V was pared by 5 bases and J by 0 bases, with 4 bases of the junction left unmatched. The CDR3 has 16 residues. Germline-derived CDR1 and CDR2 are ENHRY and SYGVKD. The CDR3 region has the DNA TGTGCCATCAGTATTGGACTAGCGGGAGTCTCCTACGAGCAGTACTTC. Translating gives CAISIGLAGVSYEQYF.